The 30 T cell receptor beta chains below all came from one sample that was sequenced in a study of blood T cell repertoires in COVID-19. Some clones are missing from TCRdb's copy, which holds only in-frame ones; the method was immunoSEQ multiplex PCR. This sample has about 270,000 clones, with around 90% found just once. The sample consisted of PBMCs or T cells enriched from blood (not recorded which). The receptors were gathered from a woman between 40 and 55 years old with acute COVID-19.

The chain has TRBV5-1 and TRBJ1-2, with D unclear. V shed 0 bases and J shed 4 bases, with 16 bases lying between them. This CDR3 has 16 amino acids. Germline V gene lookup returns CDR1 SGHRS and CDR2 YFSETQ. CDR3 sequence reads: CASSLAGSVSGYGYTF. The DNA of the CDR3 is TGCGCCAGCAGCTTGGCCGGATCTGTCTCGGGCTATGGCTACACCTTC.

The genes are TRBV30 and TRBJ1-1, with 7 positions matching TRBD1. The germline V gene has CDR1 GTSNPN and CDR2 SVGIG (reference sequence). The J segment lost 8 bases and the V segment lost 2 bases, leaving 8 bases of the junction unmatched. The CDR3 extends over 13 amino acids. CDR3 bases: TGTGCCTGGAGTCCGGGGACAGCCACCGAAGCTTTCTTT. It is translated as CAWSPGTATEAFF.

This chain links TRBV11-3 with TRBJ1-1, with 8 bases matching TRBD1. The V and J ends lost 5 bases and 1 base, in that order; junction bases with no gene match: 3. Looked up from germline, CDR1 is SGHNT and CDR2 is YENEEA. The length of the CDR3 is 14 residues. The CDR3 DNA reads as TGTGCCAGCAGCAACAGGGGGAAGAACACTGAAGCTTTCTTT. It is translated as CASSNRGKNTEAFF. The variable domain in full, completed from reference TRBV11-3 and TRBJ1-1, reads EAGVVQSPRYKIIEKKQPVAFWCNPISGHNTLYWYLQNLGQGPELLIRYENEEAVDDSQLPKDRFSAERLKGVDSTLKIQPAELGDSAVYLCASSNRGKNTEAFFGQGTRLTVV.

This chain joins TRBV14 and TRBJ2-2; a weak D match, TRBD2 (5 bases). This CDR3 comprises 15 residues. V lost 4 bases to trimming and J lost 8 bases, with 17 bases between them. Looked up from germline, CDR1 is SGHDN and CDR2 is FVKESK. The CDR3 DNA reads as TGTGCCAGCAGCCCCTTAGGGAGTTTCGCTGGGGAGCTGTTTTTT. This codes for CASSPLGSFAGELFF. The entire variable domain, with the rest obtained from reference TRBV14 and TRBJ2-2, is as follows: EAGVTQFPSHSVIEKGQTVTLRCDPISGHDNLYWYRRVMGKEIKFLLHFVKESKQDESGMPNNRFLAERTGGTYSTLKVQPAELEDSGVYFCASSPLGSFAGELFFGEGSRLTVL.

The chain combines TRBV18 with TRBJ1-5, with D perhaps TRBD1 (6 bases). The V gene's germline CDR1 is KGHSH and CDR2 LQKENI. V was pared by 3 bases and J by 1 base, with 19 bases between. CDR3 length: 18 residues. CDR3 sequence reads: CASSPLGPGQPSNQPQHF. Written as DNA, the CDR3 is TGTGCCAGCTCACCTCTCGGCCCTGGACAGCCCAGCAATCAGCCCCAGCATTTT. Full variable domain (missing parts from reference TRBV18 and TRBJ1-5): NAGVMQNPRHLVRRRGQEARLRCSPMKGHSHVYWYRQLPEEGLKFMVYLQKENIIDESGMPKERFSAEFPKEGPSILRIQQVVRGDSAAYFCASSPLGPGQPSNQPQHFGDGTRLSIL.

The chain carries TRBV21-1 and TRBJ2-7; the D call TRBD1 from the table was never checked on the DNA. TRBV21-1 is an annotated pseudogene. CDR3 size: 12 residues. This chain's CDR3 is CASSNRVVEQYF. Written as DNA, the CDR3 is TGTGCCAGCAGCAACAGGGTGGTCGAGCAGTACTTC.

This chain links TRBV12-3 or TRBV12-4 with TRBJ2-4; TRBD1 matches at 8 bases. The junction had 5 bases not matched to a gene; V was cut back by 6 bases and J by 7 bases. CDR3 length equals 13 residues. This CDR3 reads CASRGTGGNIQYF. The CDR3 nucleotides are TGTGCCAGCAGGGGGACAGGAGGGAACATTCAGTACTTC.

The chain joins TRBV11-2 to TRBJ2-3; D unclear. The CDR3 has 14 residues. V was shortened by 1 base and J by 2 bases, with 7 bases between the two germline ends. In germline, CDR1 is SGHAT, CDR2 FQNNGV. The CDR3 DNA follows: TGTGCCAGCAGCTTAGGGCTTCACACAGATACGCAGTATTTT. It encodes CASSLGLHTDTQYF.

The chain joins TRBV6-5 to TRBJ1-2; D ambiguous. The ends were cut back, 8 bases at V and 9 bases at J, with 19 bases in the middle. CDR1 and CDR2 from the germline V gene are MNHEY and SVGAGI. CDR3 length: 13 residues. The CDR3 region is CASRPGVVYSYTF. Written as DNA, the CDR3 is TGTGCCAGCCGTCCCGGGGTCGTCTACAGCTACACCTTC.

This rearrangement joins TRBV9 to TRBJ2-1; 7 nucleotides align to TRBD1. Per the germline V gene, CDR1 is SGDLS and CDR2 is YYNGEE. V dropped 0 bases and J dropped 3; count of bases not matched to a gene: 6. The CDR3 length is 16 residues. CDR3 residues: CASSVVRTGDYNEQFF. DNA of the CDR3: TGTGCCAGCAGCGTAGTACGAACAGGGGACTACAATGAGCAGTTCTTC.

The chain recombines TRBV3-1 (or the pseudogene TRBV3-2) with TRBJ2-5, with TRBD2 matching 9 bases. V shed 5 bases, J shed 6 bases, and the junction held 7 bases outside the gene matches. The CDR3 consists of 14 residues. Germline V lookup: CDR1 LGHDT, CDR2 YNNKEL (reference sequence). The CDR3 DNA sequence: TGTGCCAGCAGCAGGCGGGAGGGCTTGAAGACCCAGTACTTC. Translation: CASSRREGLKTQYF.

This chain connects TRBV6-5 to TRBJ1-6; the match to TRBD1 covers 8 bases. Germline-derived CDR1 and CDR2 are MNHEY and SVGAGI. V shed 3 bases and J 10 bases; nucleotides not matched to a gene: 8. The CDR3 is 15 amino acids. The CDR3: CASSYAGQGGSPLHF. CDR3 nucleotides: TGTGCCAGCAGTTATGCCGGACAGGGAGGCTCACCCCTCCACTTT.

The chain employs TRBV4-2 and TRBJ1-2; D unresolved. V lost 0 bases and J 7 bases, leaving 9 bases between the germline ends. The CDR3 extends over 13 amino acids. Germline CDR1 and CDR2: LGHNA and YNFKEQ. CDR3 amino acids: CASSQDRHRGYTF. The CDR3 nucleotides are TGTGCCAGCAGCCAAGATAGACATCGTGGCTACACCTTC.

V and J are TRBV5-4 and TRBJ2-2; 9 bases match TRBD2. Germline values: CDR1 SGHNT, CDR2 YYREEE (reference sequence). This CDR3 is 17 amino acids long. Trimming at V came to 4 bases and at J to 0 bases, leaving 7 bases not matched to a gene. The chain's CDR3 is CASSPPRGGANTGELFF. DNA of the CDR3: TGTGCCAGCAGCCCCCCGCGGGGGGGCGCGAACACCGGGGAGCTGTTTTTT.

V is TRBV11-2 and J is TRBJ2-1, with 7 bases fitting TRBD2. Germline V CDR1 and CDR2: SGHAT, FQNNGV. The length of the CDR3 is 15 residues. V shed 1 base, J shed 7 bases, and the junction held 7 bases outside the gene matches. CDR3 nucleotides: TGTGCCAGCAGCTTAGGTGGGCGGGAGATTAATGAGCAGTTCTTC. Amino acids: CASSLGGREINEQFF.

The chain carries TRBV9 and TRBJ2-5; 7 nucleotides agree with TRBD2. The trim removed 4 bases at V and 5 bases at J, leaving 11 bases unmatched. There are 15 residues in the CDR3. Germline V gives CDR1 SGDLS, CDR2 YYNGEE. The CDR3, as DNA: TGTGCCAGCAGCTTAGTGGGGAGGGAGAGGGAGACCCAGTACTTC. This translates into CASSLVGRERETQYF.

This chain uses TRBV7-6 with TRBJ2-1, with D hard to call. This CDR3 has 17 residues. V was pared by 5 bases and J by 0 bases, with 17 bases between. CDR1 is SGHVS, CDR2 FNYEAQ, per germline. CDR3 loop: CASSTDRVLSSYNEQFF. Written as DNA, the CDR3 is TGTGCCAGCAGCACTGATCGCGTGTTGAGCTCCTACAATGAGCAGTTCTTC.

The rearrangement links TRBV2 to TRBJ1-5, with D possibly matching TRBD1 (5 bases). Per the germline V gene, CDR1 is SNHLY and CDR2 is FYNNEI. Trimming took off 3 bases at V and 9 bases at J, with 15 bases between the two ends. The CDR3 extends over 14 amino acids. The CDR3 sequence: CASSETPGPRPQHF. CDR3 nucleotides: TGTGCCAGCAGTGAGACACCAGGGCCCAGGCCCCAGCATTTT.

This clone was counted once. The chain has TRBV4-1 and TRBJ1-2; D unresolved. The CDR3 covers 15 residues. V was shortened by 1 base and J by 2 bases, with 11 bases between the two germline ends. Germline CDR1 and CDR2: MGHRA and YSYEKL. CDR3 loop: CASSQVHTPNYGYTF. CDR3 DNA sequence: TGCGCCAGCAGCCAAGTACACACCCCAAACTATGGCTACACCTTC.

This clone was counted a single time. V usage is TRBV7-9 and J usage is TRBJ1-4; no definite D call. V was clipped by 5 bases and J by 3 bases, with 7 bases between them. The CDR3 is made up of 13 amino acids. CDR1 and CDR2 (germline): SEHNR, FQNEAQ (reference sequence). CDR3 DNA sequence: TGTGCCAGCAGCGCCGACTCTAATGAAAAACTGTTTTTT. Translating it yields CASSADSNEKLFF.

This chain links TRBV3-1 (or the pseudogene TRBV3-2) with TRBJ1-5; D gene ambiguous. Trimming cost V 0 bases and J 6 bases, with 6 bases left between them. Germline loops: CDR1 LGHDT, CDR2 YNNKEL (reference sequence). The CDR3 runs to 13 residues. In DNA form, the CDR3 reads TGTGCCAGCAGCCAAGATCGGGTTCAGCCCCAGCATTTT. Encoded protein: CASSQDRVQPQHF.

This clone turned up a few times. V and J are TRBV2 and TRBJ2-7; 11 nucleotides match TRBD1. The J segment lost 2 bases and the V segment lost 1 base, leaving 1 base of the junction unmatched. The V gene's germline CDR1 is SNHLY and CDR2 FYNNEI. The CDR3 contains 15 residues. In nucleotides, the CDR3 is TGTGCCAGCAGTGAAGGGGGACAGGGGGCCTACGAGCAGTACTTC. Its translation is CASSEGGQGAYEQYF. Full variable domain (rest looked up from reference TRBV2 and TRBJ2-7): EPEVTQTPSHQVTQMGQEVILRCVPISNHLYFYWYRQILGQKVEFLVSFYNNEISEKSEIFDDQFSVERPDGSNFTLKIRSTKLEDSAMYFCASSEGGQGAYEQYFGPGTRLTVT.

In nucleotides, the CDR3 is TGTGCCAGCAGAATAGGGGTAACCGGGGAGCTGTTTTTT. Encoded protein: CASRIGVTGELFF. The rearrangement joins TRBV12-3 or TRBV12-4 to TRBJ2-2; D might be TRBD1 (5 bases). V was clipped by 6 bases and J by 5 bases, with 10 bases between them. This CDR3 spans 13 amino acids.

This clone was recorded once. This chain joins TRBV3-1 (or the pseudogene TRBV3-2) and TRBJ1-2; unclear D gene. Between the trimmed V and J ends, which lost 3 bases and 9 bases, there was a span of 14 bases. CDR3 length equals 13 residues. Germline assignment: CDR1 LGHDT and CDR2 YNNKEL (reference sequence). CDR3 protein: CASSHRQAGSYTF. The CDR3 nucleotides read TGTGCCAGCAGCCACAGGCAGGCGGGAAGCTACACCTTC.

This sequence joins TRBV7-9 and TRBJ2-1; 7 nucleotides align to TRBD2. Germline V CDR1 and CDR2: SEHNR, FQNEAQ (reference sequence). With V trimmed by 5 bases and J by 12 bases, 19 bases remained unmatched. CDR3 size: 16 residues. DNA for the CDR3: TGTGCCAGCAGCCCACACCTCGGGGGGAGCCCCGCTGGGCAGTTCTTC. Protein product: CASSPHLGGSPAGQFF.

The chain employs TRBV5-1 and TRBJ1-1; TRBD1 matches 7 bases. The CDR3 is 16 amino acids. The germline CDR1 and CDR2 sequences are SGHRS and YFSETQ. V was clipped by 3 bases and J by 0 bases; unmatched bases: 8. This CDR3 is CASSSGQVLMNTEAFF. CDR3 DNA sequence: TGCGCCAGCAGCTCAGGACAGGTGTTGATGAACACTGAAGCTTTCTTT.

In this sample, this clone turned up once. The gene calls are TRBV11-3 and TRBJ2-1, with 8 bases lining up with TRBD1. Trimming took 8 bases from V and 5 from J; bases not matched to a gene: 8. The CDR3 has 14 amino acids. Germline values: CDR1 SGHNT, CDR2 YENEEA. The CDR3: CASVDGTGNNEQFF. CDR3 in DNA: TGTGCCAGCGTAGACGGGACAGGAAACAATGAGCAGTTCTTC.

CDR3: CASSQGRTGKGTEAFF. DNA for the CDR3: TGTGCCAGCAGCCAAGGTAGGACAGGGAAAGGCACTGAAGCTTTCTTT. The chain recombines TRBV4-2 with TRBJ1-1, with TRBD1 matching over 8 bases. From germline, CDR1 is LGHNA and CDR2 YNFKEQ. CDR3 length: 16 residues. V dropped 1 base and J dropped 4; count of bases not matched to a gene: 8.

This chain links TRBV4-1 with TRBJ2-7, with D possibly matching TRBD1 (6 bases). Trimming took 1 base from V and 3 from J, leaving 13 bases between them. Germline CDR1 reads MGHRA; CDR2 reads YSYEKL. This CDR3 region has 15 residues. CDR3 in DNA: TGCGCCAGCAGCCAAGGGGCAGGGGAATACTACGAGCAGTACTTC. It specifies CASSQGAGEYYEQYF.

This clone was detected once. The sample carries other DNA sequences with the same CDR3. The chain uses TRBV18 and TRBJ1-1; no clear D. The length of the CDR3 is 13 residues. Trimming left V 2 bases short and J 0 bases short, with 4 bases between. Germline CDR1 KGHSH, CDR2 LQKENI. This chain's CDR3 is CASSPTVNTEAFF. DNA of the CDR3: TGTGCCAGCTCACCAACTGTGAACACTGAAGCTTTCTTT. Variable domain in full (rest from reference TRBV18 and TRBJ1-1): NAGVMQNPRHLVRRRGQEARLRCSPMKGHSHVYWYRQLPEEGLKFMVYLQKENIIDESGMPKERFSAEFPKEGPSILRIQQVVRGDSAAYFCASSPTVNTEAFFGQGTRLTVV.